This T cell receptor (beta chain) was profiled in a study of T cell changes during pregnancy in multiple sclerosis. The V and J ends lost 2 bases and 5 bases, in that order; junction bases with no gene match: 1. The CDR3 consists of 14 residues. The germline V gene encodes CDR1 SGHDT and CDR2 YYEEEE. Sequencing used immunoSEQ multiplex PCR; TCRdb keeps in-frame clones, though not all of them. This repertoire shows roughly 45,000 clones, 95% found once; its top ten account for over 4.5%. This chain uses TRBV5-6 with TRBJ2-5, with 12 bases matching TRBD2. Here the sequenced sample was CD8+ T cells from peripheral blood mononuclear cells, taken in the first trimester of pregnancy. The sequence derives from a female donor with multiple sclerosis, enrolled in a pregnancy study. For the CDR3, the DNA is TGTGCCAGCAGCTTACTAGCGGGAGGCGAGACCCAGTACTTC. It translates to CASSLLAGGETQYF.